These 29 T cell receptor beta chains came from one sample sequenced in a study of cytomegalovirus exposure and HLA in healthy donors. PCR used 60 Vbeta primers and 13 Jbeta primers. TCRdb keeps only in-frame clones here, not all; method: immunoSEQ multiplex PCR. The sample has 200,000 to 250,000 clones; 70% to 90% are singletons. Sequences were obtained from PBMCs. All receptors derive from a woman aged 55-70 years in good health and CMV-seropositive.

V and J are TRBV12-5 and TRBJ2-1; a weak D match, TRBD2 (5 bases). Trimming cost V 1 base and J 2 bases, with 9 bases left between them. Germline lookup yields CDR1 LGHNT and CDR2 FRNRAP. The length of the CDR3 is 15 residues. CDR3 loop: CASGLEEVTYNEQFF. CDR3 DNA: TGTGCTAGTGGTTTGGAGGAGGTCACCTACAATGAGCAGTTCTTC. Filled out from reference TRBV12-5 and TRBJ2-1, the complete variable domain reads DARVTQTPRHKVTEMGQEVTMRCQPILGHNTVFWYRQTMMQGLELLAYFRNRAPLDDSGMPKDRFSAEMPDATLATLKIQPSEPRDSAVYFCASGLEEVTYNEQFFGPGTRLTVL.

This chain connects TRBV19 to TRBJ2-7; 7 bases agree with TRBD1. CDR1 is LNHDA and CDR2 is SQIVND in the germline V gene (reference sequence). With 5 bases clipped from V and 3 bases from J, the junction kept 10 bases outside the gene matches. The CDR3 length is 15 residues. The CDR3 sequence is CASSLRQGDYYEQYF. The CDR3 DNA reads as TGTGCCAGTAGTCTGCGACAGGGTGATTACTACGAGCAGTACTTC.

The chain couples TRBV28 to TRBJ2-6; no reliable D call. Trimming removed 7 bases at V and 1 base at J, with 5 bases between. The CDR3 runs to 13 residues. Germline values: CDR1 MDHEN, CDR2 SYDVKM. CDR3 nucleotides: TGTGCCAGCATGCAGTCTGGGGCCAACGTCCTGACTTTC. As protein: CASMQSGANVLTF.

The chain couples TRBV2 to TRBJ1-4; D is unresolved. From germline, CDR1 is SNHLY and CDR2 FYNNEI. Trimming stripped 3 bases from V and 8 bases from J, with 7 bases between. The length of the CDR3 is 12 residues. This CDR3 is CASSDTGEKLFF. CDR3 nucleotides: TGTGCCAGCAGTGACACGGGGGAAAAACTGTTTTTT.

V and J are TRBV15 and TRBJ2-1, with 11 bases lining up with TRBD2. The CDR3 extends over 15 amino acids. The junction had 7 bases not matched to a gene; V was cut back by 6 bases and J by 6 bases. From germline, CDR1 is LNHNV and CDR2 YYDKDF (reference sequence). Written as DNA, the CDR3 is TGTGCCACCAGGAATGTAGCGGGAGGGTCCAATGAGCAGTTCTTC. Protein sequence: CATRNVAGGSNEQFF.

This rearrangement joins TRBV9 to TRBJ2-1, with TRBD2 matching 9 bases. CDR1 is SGDLS and CDR2 is YYNGEE in the germline V gene. CDR3 length: 14 amino acids. The V and J ends lost 4 bases and 10 bases, in that order; junction bases with no gene match: 9. Written as DNA, the CDR3 is TGTGCCAGCAGCTTGGGACTAGCATCGGCCGAGCAGTTCTTC. Translation gives CASSLGLASAEQFF.

The chain carries TRBV4-1 and TRBJ2-5; 9 positions match TRBD1. The CDR3 is 15 amino acids. Germline loops: CDR1 MGHRA, CDR2 YSYEKL. V was pared by 0 bases and J by 4 bases, with 3 bases of the junction left unmatched. This CDR3 is CASSQEQGARETQYF. The CDR3 DNA reads TGCGCCAGCAGCCAAGAACAGGGGGCCCGAGAGACCCAGTACTTC.

V is TRBV7-3 and J is TRBJ2-1; a possible D gene is TRBD2 (6 bases). CDR1 is SGHTA and CDR2 is FQGTGA in the germline V gene. The CDR3 extends over 15 amino acids. Trimming stripped 2 bases from V and 4 bases from J, with 12 bases between. The CDR3 sequence: CASSLGAGPYNEQFF. The CDR3 DNA reads as TGTGCCAGCAGCTTAGGGGCGGGACCATACAATGAGCAGTTCTTC. Full variable domain (missing parts from reference TRBV7-3 and TRBJ2-1): GAGVSQTPSNKVTEKGKYVELRCDPISGHTALYWYRQSLGQGPEFLIYFQGTGAADDSGLPNDRFFAVRPEGSVSTLKIQRTERGDSAVYLCASSLGAGPYNEQFFGPGTRLTVL.

V gene TRBV12-5 combines with J gene TRBJ1-1, with D hard to call. Germline-derived CDR1 and CDR2 are LGHNT and FRNRAP. The length of the CDR3 is 12 residues. V was clipped by 11 bases and J by 8 bases, with 18 bases between them. The CDR3 DNA follows: TGTGCTGGTACCGACGGGAGTCCCGAAGCTTTCTTT. Encoded protein: CAGTDGSPEAFF.

This chain connects TRBV10-2 to TRBJ1-1, with a possible D match to TRBD1 (5 bases). This CDR3 region has 13 residues. Germline lookup yields CDR1 WSHSY and CDR2 SAAADI. Trimming stripped 7 bases from V and 5 bases from J, with 14 bases between. The CDR3, as DNA: TGCGCCAGCATACTCGCGCCAGGGACTGAAGCTTTCTTT. It is translated as CASILAPGTEAFF.

This clone was recorded a few times. The chain combines TRBV5-1 with TRBJ1-2; no clear D. The CDR3 runs 15 residues. In germline, CDR1 is SGHRS, CDR2 YFSETQ. The V and J ends lost 4 bases and 2 bases respectively, with 15 bases between them. The CDR3 nucleotides are TGCGCCAGCAGCATCGATCCGGGATCGAACTATGGCTACACCTTC. The encoded protein is CASSIDPGSNYGYTF. Full variable domain (remainder filled in from reference TRBV5-1 and TRBJ1-2): KAGVTQTPRYLIKTRGQQVTLSCSPISGHRSVSWYQQTPGQGLQFLFEYFSETQRNKGNFPGRFSGRQFSNSRSEMNVSTLELGDSALYLCASSIDPGSNYGYTFGSGTRLTVV.

The chain combines TRBV6-5 with TRBJ2-1, with 11 bases that match TRBD2. This CDR3 is 15 amino acids long. With V trimmed by 2 bases and J by 9 bases, 6 bases remained unmatched. Germline V lookup: CDR1 MNHEY, CDR2 SVGAGI. The CDR3: CASSYPLAGVGEQFF. The CDR3 DNA follows: TGTGCCAGCAGTTACCCACTAGCGGGAGTTGGTGAGCAGTTCTTC.

The chain uses TRBV5-1 and TRBJ2-4; 7 bases line up with TRBD1. Germline trimming cut 4 bases from V and 8 bases from J; bases unmatched to any gene: 9. This CDR3 contains 14 residues. The V gene's germline CDR1 is SGHRS and CDR2 YFSETQ. The CDR3 bases are TGCGCCAGCAGCATGACAGGGATGAGAGACATTCAGTACTTC. This encodes CASSMTGMRDIQYF.

The chain recombines TRBV6-5 with TRBJ2-1; D not certain. Germline loops: CDR1 MNHEY, CDR2 SVGAGI. The germline V and J ends were trimmed by 0 bases and 5 bases, with 14 bases remaining between them. This CDR3 comprises 16 residues. This chain's CDR3 is CASSYSMSPHHNEQFF. DNA of the CDR3: TGTGCCAGCAGTTACTCGATGAGTCCCCACCACAATGAGCAGTTCTTC.

This chain uses TRBV29-1 with TRBJ2-5; 12 bases map to TRBD2. There are 13 residues in the CDR3. The junction had 3 bases not matched to a gene; V was cut back by 6 bases and J by 4 bases. Germline V CDR1 and CDR2: SQVTM, ANQGSEA. CDR3 sequence: CSVVGLAGETQYF. CDR3 nucleotide sequence: TGCAGCGTGGTGGGACTAGCGGGAGAGACCCAGTACTTC.

This clone was detected once. The same CDR3 is also encoded by other DNA sequences in this sample. The genes are TRBV10-3 and TRBJ2-7; 8 positions match TRBD1. The ends lost 6 bases at V and 3 bases at J; junction bases unmatched: 4. In germline, CDR1 is ENHRY, CDR2 SYGVKD. CDR3 size: 13 residues. The CDR3 DNA reads as TGTGCCATCAGGGGGACAGGAGGCTACGAGCAGTACTTC. Its protein is CAIRGTGGYEQYF.

The J gene is TRBJ2-5, the V gene TRBV4-1, with 7 bases aligning to TRBD2. The end of the DNA is better explained by TRBJ2-7, so the J call may be wrong. The CDR3 loop spans 16 amino acids. CDR1 MGHRA and CDR2 YSYEKL come from the germline V gene. The CDR3 loop is CASSRPQGGGSYEQYF. The CDR3 nucleotides read TGCGCCAGCAGTCGCCCCCAGGGCGGGGGCTCCTACGAGCAGTACTTC.

This chain connects TRBV9 to TRBJ1-1; 7 positions agree with TRBD1. The germline CDR1 and CDR2 sequences are SGDLS and YYNGEE. V trimming: 3 bases; J trimming: 4 bases; junction bases outside the gene matches: 3. There are 13 residues in the CDR3. The CDR3 here is CASSANRGTEAFF. The CDR3 DNA follows: TGTGCCAGCAGCGCCAACAGGGGCACTGAAGCTTTCTTT.

This chain's CDR3 is CASSLLTGGRGETQYF. The CDR3 nucleotides read TGTGCCAGCAGTTTACTTACGGGAGGGCGGGGAGAGACCCAGTACTTC. The rearrangement uses TRBV28 and TRBJ2-5, with 8 bases identical to TRBD2. Germline values: CDR1 MDHEN, CDR2 SYDVKM. The CDR3 runs 16 residues. The junction had 9 bases not matched to a gene; V was cut back by 2 bases and J by 4 bases.

In this sample, this clone turned up a few times. The chain uses TRBV28 and TRBJ2-7; TRBD2 matches 8 bases. CDR1 is MDHEN, CDR2 SYDVKM, per germline. Germline trimming cut 4 bases from V and 5 bases from J; bases unmatched to any gene: 13. This CDR3 spans 16 amino acids. The CDR3 spells CASSSSWGGRRDEQYF. The CDR3 region has the DNA TGTGCCAGCAGTTCCAGTTGGGGCGGGAGGCGAGACGAGCAGTACTTC.

The chain carries TRBV30 and TRBJ2-7, with 8 bases aligning to TRBD2. The germline gives CDR1 GTSNPN, CDR2 SVGIG (reference sequence). After removal of 3 bases from V and 4 bases from J, the junction contained 5 bases not matched to a gene. The CDR3 extends over 13 amino acids. The CDR3 sequence: CAWSSGGPYEQYF. For the CDR3, the DNA is TGTGCCTGGAGCTCGGGAGGGCCGTACGAGCAGTACTTC.

The chain employs TRBV25-1 and TRBJ1-2; D not certain. CDR3 length: 12 residues. CDR1 is MGHDK, CDR2 SYGVNS, per germline. Trimming removed 3 bases from V and 8 bases from J, with 10 bases in between. For the CDR3, the DNA is TGTGCCAGCAGTGACCCAGGCAGGGGCTACACCTTC. This encodes CASSDPGRGYTF.

This clone was counted only a few times. The chain employs TRBV19 and TRBJ2-6; 8 bases are shared with TRBD1. The trim removed 9 bases at V and 0 bases at J, leaving 13 bases unmatched. CDR3 length equals 18 residues. Germline V gene sequence: CDR1 LNHDA, CDR2 SQIVND (reference sequence). In nucleotides, the CDR3 is TGTGCCAGCCATCAGGGGGCTGGGTTTTTCTCTGGGGCCAACGTCCTGACTTTC. Protein product: CASHQGAGFFSGANVLTF.

The J gene is TRBJ2-1, the V gene TRBV18; 12 nucleotides align to TRBD2. The germline V gene encodes CDR1 KGHSH and CDR2 LQKENI. Trimming at V came to 6 bases and at J to 12 bases, leaving 6 bases not matched to a gene. There are 13 residues in the CDR3. The chain's CDR3 is CASSSASGRGQFF. The CDR3 nucleotides read TGTGCCAGCTCGTCGGCTAGCGGGAGGGGGCAGTTCTTC. The variable domain in full, with the rest retrieved from reference TRBV18 and TRBJ2-1, is NAGVMQNPRHLVRRRGQEARLRCSPMKGHSHVYWYRQLPEEGLKFMVYLQKENIIDESGMPKERFSAEFPKEGPSILRIQQVVRGDSAAYFCASSSASGRGQFFGPGTRLTVL.

V and J are TRBV19 and TRBJ2-7, with D maybe TRBD1 (5 bases). The germline V gene encodes CDR1 LNHDA and CDR2 SQIVND (reference sequence). V gave up 5 bases and J gave up 0 bases, with 11 bases separating them. The CDR3 covers 14 residues. As DNA, the CDR3 is TGTGCCAGTAGTGAGACAGATACCTCCTACGAGCAGTACTTC. Translation: CASSETDTSYEQYF.

The chain links TRBV28 to TRBJ1-1, with TRBD1 as a possible D gene (5 bases). Germline V CDR1 and CDR2: MDHEN, SYDVKM. Trimming took off 6 bases at V and 0 bases at J, with 17 bases between the two ends. This CDR3 is built from 16 residues. Written as DNA, the CDR3 is TGTGCCAGCAGCACCGACGGGACTTTCCTGAACACTGAAGCTTTCTTT. Translating gives CASSTDGTFLNTEAFF.

This clone occurred a few times. The V gene is TRBV7-9, the J gene TRBJ2-1, with TRBD1 identical over 9 bases. In germline, CDR1 is SEHNR, CDR2 FQNEAQ (reference sequence). The CDR3 spans 16 residues. The V and J ends lost 2 bases and 3 bases, in that order; junction bases with no gene match: 5. The CDR3 reads CASSLFTGGDYNEQFF. Here the CDR3 DNA reads TGTGCCAGCAGCTTATTTACAGGGGGCGACTACAATGAGCAGTTCTTC.

V gene TRBV5-1 combines with J gene TRBJ2-2; 11 bases agree with TRBD1. Germline trimming cut 2 bases from V and 5 bases from J; bases unmatched to any gene: 5. This CDR3 region has 16 residues. Germline CDR1 SGHRS, CDR2 YFSETQ. CDR3 nucleotides: TGCGCCAGCAGCTTTGGACAGGGGGCGCGGACCGGGGAGCTGTTTTTT. Protein product: CASSFGQGARTGELFF.

The chain couples TRBV28 to TRBJ1-4; D may be TRBD1 (5 bases). V was trimmed by 8 bases and J by 5 bases, leaving 9 bases between them. There are 12 residues in the CDR3. The germline V gene has CDR1 MDHEN and CDR2 SYDVKM. The CDR3 here is CASGAGNEKLFF. The CDR3 nucleotides are TGTGCCAGCGGGGCAGGGAATGAAAAACTGTTTTTT.